Listed here is a single TCR beta chain. Its antigen remains unknown. The data were obtained in a study of T-cell memory formation after mild COVID-19. Study-level results: Memory sampled before infection contained some responding clones, suggesting cross-reactive memory joined.

This CDR3 contains 17 residues. The V and J ends lost 3 bases and 0 bases respectively, with 15 bases between them. Per germline, CDR1 KGHSH and CDR2 LQKENI. cDNA libraries for TCR alpha and TCR beta, carrying sample barcodes and UMIs, came from 5'RACE with constant-segment primers. Via MiXCR, TCRdb re-called the 5' RACE reads, giving one row per CDR3 protein. The data contain some 600,000 distinct CDR3 sequences, 17% of them singletons. The rearrangement uses TRBV18 and TRBJ2-1; weak D call: TRBD1 (6 bases). This receptor was obtained from an adult woman who had mild COVID-19 (a few samples of this study predate the infection). Cell type and time point are not known. The sample comprised PBMCs or a T cell subset sorted from them (not recorded which). In nucleotides, the CDR3 is TGTGCCAGCTCACCCCGAGGGGCGGACAGCTCCTACAATGAGCAGTTCTTC. Translation: CASSPRGADSSYNEQFF.